This T cell receptor (beta chain) was sequenced during a study of cytomegalovirus exposure and HLA in healthy donors. The wider study: An earlier analysis identified 120 million or so unique TCR beta sequences in 150 million to 200 million T cells. General study findings and limits: Earlier analysis found most TCR beta V segments productive about 87% or about 30% of the time. Fewer N-insertions (relative to the approximately 700-donor mean) were reportedly seen in an Asian-associated ancestry cluster in a later analysis.

Comments on this clone: Its antigen is not identified.

Primers included in the PCR were 60 Vbeta and 13 Jbeta primers. Assay used: immunoSEQ multiplex PCR; TCRdb lists only in-frame clones, some missing. Found here are 300,000 or so clones, roughly 86% of them singletons; the top ten hold 1.5% to 2.5%. The TCR sequence derives from a middle-aged woman in good health and CMV-seropositive. Sequencing was carried out using PBMCs.

CDR3 protein: CASSRAPKGWAEKLFF. The DNA for the CDR3 is TGTGCCAGTAGCAGAGCTCCCAAGGGGTGGGCCGAAAAACTGTTTTTT. The chain has TRBV19 and TRBJ1-4, with D possibly matching TRBD1 (5 bases). From germline, CDR1 is LNHDA and CDR2 SQIVND (reference sequence). Trimming removed 6 bases from V and 8 bases from J, with 22 bases in between. This CDR3 has 16 residues.